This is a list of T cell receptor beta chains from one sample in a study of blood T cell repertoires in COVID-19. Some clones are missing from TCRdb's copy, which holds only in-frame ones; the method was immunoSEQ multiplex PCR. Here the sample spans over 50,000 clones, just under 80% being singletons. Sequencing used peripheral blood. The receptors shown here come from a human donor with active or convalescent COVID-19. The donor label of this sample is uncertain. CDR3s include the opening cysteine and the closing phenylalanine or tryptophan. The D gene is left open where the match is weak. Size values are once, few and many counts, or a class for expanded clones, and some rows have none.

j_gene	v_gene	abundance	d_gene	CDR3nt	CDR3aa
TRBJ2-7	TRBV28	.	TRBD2	TGTGCCAGCACTCTCGGGGGGGTCTCCTACGAGCAGTACTTC	CASTLGGVSYEQYF
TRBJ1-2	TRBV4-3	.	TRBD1	TGCGCCAGCAGCCAAGAACCAGGGGGCGGGTACGGCTACACCTTC	CASSQEPGGGYGYTF
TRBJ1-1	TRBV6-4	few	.	TGTGCCAGCAGTAGTACACAGAACACTGAAGCTTTCTTT	CASSSTQNTEAFF
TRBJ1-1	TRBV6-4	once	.	TGTGCCAGCAGTGACTCGGACAAGAACACTGAAGCTTTCTTT	CASSDSDKNTEAFF
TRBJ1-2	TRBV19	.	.	TGTGCCAGTAGGGACAGCCCAGGCCACTATGGCTACACCTTC	CASRDSPGHYGYTF
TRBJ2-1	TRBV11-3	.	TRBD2	TGTGCCAGCACCGGGACTACGGCGTATGAGCAGTTCTTC	CASTGTTAYEQFF
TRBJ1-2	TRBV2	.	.	TGTGCCAGCAGGGGAGGGACGGAGCTTAACTATGGCTACACCTTC	CASRGGTELNYGYTF
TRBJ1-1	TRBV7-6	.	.	TGTGCCAGCAGCCCGGGGATCCGCGAGAACACTGAAGCTTTCTTT	CASSPGIRENTEAFF
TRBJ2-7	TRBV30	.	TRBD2	TGTGCCTGGACCTTCCCGTGGGGGGGGTCCCGGCCCCCTCTCTACGAGCAGTACTTC	CAWTFPWGGSRPPLYEQYF
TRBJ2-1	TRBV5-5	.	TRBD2	TGTGCCAGCAGCTTGGGCGGAGTAGCGGGAGCGCAGTTCTTC	CASSLGGVAGAQFF
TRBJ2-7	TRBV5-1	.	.	TGCGCGTCCCGGGCCGCCGGGCAGGGTGGATCCTACGAGCAGTACTTC	CASRAAGQGGSYEQYF
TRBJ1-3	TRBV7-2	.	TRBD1	TGTGCCAGCAGCCCGTCCGGGACAGGGGCTGGAAACACCATATATTTT	CASSPSGTGAGNTIYF
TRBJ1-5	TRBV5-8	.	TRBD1	TGTGCCACCCAATCGGGACAGCTATCCCTTAGCAATCAGCCCCAGCATTTT	CATQSGQLSLSNQPQHF
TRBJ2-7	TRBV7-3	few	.	TGTGCCAGCAGCGCTTCACAGGGTGACGAGCAGTACTTC	CASSASQGDEQYF
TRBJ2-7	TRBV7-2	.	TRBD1	TGTGCCAGCAGCATAGGGACAGACTACGAGCAGTACTTC	CASSIGTDYEQYF
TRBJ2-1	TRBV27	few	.	TGTGCCAGCGGAAACAGGGTAAATGAGCAGTTCTTC	CASGNRVNEQFF
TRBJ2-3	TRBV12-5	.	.	TGTGCTAGTGATCCCACAGGGGATACGCAGTATTTT	CASDPTGDTQYF
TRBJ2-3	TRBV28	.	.	TGTGCCAGCAGTTTATGGGGGAGAAGCACAGATACGCAGTATTTT	CASSLWGRSTDTQYF
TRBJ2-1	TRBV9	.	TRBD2	TGTGCCAGCGGGACTAGCGGGACCTTTGGCAATGAGCAGTTCTTC	CASGTSGTFGNEQFF
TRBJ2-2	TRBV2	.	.	TGTGCCAGCAGTGTATACGGGGGGCTGACCGGGGAGCTGTTTTTT	CASSVYGGLTGELFF
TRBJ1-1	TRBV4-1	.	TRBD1	TGCGCCAGCAGCTACGGACAGGGAGGGAACACTGAAGCTTTCTTT	CASSYGQGGNTEAFF
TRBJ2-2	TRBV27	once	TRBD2	TGTGCCAGCAGTCCCGGACTAGCGGATTACACCGGGGAGCTGTTTTTT	CASSPGLADYTGELFF
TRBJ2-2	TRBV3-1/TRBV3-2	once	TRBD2	TGTGCCAGCAGCCATAGCGGGAGGGCTGCCGGGGAGCTGTTTTTT	CASSHSGRAAGELFF
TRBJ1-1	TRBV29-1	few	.	TGCAGCGTTGTACGGCAGGGTAGTGAAGCTTTCTTT	CSVVRQGSEAFF
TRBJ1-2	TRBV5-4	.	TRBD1	TGTGCCAGCAGATGGGGACAGGGGGCCAACTATGGCTACACCTTC	CASRWGQGANYGYTF
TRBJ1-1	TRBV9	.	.	TGTGCCAGCAGCGTAGGAGTCAGCTTTGAGCGTGAAGCTTTCTTT	CASSVGVSFEREAFF
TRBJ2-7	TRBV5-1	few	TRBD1	TGCGCCAGCAGCTTGGTTACAGGGGGCTACGAGCAGTACTTC	CASSLVTGGYEQYF
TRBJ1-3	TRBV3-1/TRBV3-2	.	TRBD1	TGTGCCAGCAGCTGGGACAGTTCCTCTGGAAACACCATATATTTT	CASSWDSSSGNTIYF
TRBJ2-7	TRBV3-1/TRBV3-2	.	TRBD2	TGTGCCACGGCCCGGCGGGCGGGAGGCGAGCAGTACTTC	CATARRAGGEQYF
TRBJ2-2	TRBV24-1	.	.	TGTGCCACCAGTAATATCGGCGGGGAGCTGTTTTTT	CATSNIGGELFF
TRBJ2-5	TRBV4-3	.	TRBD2	TGCGCCAGCAGCCAAGGGGGAGCGGGGTTAGGAGAGACCCAGTACTTC	CASSQGGAGLGETQYF
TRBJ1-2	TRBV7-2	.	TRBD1	TGTGCCGCACTACAAGCTCGTAGGGGGCAATATGGCTACACCTTC	CAALQARRGQYGYTF
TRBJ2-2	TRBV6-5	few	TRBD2	TGTGCCGGCGGAGTGGGACTAGCTGGGACCGGGGAGCTGTTTTTT	CAGGVGLAGTGELFF
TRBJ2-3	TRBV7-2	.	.	TGTGCCAGCAGCTTAGGACCAGGGGGCACAGATACGCAGTATTTT	CASSLGPGGTDTQYF
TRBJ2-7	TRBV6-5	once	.	TGTGCCAGCAGCGTACAGGGATCCTACGAGCAGTACTTC	CASSVQGSYEQYF
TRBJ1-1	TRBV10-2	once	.	TGCGCCAGCAGAACCGGGGCTGAAGCTTTCTTT	CASRTGAEAFF
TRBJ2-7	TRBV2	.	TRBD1	TGTGCCAGCAATTCGGGACAGGGGTTCAACGAGCAGTACTTC	CASNSGQGFNEQYF
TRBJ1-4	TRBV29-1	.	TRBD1	TGCAGCGTTGAAGTCGGGGACAGGGGGTCTGCAACTAATGAAAAACTGTTTTTT	CSVEVGDRGSATNEKLFF
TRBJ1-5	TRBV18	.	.	TGTGCCAGCTCACCGACGGGGACATCACAGCCCCAGCATTTT	CASSPTGTSQPQHF
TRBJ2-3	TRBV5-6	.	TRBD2	TGTGCCAGCAGCTTGTACCCTAGCGGGAGCTCAGATACGCAGTATTTT	CASSLYPSGSSDTQYF